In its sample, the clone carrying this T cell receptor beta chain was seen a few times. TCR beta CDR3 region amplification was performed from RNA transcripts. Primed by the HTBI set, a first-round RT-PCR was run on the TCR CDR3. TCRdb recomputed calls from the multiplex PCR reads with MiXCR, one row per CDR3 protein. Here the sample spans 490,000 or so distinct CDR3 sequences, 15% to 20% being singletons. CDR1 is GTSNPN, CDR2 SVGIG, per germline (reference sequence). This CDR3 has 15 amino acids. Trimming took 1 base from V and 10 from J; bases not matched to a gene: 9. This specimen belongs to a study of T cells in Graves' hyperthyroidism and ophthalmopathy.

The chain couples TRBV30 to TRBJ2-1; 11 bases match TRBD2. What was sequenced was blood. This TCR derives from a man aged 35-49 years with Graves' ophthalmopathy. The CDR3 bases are TGTGCCTGGAGTGCCGGGGTGGGGACTAGCGGAGAGCAGTTCTTC. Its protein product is CAWSAGVGTSGEQFF.